The rows below give T cell receptor beta chains drawn from one sample of a study of blood T cell repertoires in COVID-19. Profiled with immunoSEQ multiplex PCR; TCRdb holds only in-frame clones, not every one. The data contain 100,000 to 120,000 clones, roughly 85% of them singletons. The sequenced sample was peripheral blood. Every receptor here comes from a human donor in a cohort sampled during active COVID-19. Both conserved end residues are part of each CDR3. The order of the fields is D gene, clone size, V gene, J gene, CDR3 DNA, CDR3 protein. A D gene is named only where the DNA matches it firmly. Only some rows state a clone size, as once, few, many or a class for expanded clones.

D gene: TRBD1
clone size: NA
V gene: TRBV2
J gene: TRBJ1-2
CDR3 DNA: TGTGCCAGCAGTAGAGATGACAGGGGAGTCTACTATGGCTACACCTTC
CDR3 protein: CASSRDDRGVYYGYTF

D gene: NA
clone size: NA
V gene: TRBV5-1
J gene: TRBJ1-1
CDR3 DNA: TGCGCCAGCAGCACCGGACAACCCCTTTCGAACACTGAAGCTTTCTTT
CDR3 protein: CASSTGQPLSNTEAFF

D gene: TRBD1
clone size: NA
V gene: TRBV27
J gene: TRBJ2-2
CDR3 DNA: TGTGCCAGCAGTTTATCGAGAAAGGGGGCTGGGGCCGGGGAGCTGTTTTTT
CDR3 protein: CASSLSRKGAGAGELFF

D gene: TRBD1
clone size: NA
V gene: TRBV3-1/TRBV3-2
J gene: TRBJ1-1
CDR3 DNA: TGTGCCAGCAGCCAGTGGGACAGGACGATGAACACTGAAGCTTTCTTT
CDR3 protein: CASSQWDRTMNTEAFF

D gene: NA
clone size: NA
V gene: TRBV3-1/TRBV3-2
J gene: TRBJ1-1
CDR3 DNA: TGTGCCAGCAGCCAAACGTCCGGGACTGAAGCTTTCTTT
CDR3 protein: CASSQTSGTEAFF

D gene: NA
clone size: NA
V gene: TRBV5-1
J gene: TRBJ2-2
CDR3 DNA: TGCGCCAGCAGCCCCCTCGGCAGCCTGGGCTCCGGGGAGCTGTTTTTT
CDR3 protein: CASSPLGSLGSGELFF

D gene: NA
clone size: NA
V gene: TRBV15
J gene: TRBJ2-1
CDR3 DNA: TGTGCCACCACCATCGAAGGGGAGGAGCGGGTTGACAATGAGCAGTTCTTC
CDR3 protein: CATTIEGEERVDNEQFF

D gene: NA
clone size: NA
V gene: TRBV5-6
J gene: TRBJ1-5
CDR3 DNA: TGTGCCAGCAGCTTCTCGGCAGGCAACACTCTACAGCATTTT
CDR3 protein: CASSFSAGNTLQHF

D gene: TRBD2
clone size: NA
V gene: TRBV11-3
J gene: TRBJ2-7
CDR3 DNA: TGTGCCAGCTCAAGCGGGAGCTCCTACGAGCAGTACTTC
CDR3 protein: CASSSGSSYEQYF

D gene: NA
clone size: NA
V gene: TRBV16
J gene: TRBJ2-1
CDR3 DNA: TGTGCCAGCAGCCCTTCCCTGGTAGGGGGAGGGAGCTCCTACAATGAGCAGTTCTTC
CDR3 protein: CASSPSLVGGGSSYNEQFF

D gene: NA
clone size: NA
V gene: TRBV28
J gene: TRBJ2-6
CDR3 DNA: TGTGCCAGCAGTCCCGGTAGCTCTGGGGCCAACGTCCTGACTTTC
CDR3 protein: CASSPGSSGANVLTF

D gene: NA
clone size: NA
V gene: TRBV18
J gene: TRBJ2-5
CDR3 DNA: TGTGCCAGCTCACCACGAGGATCCACACAAGAGACCCAGTACTTC
CDR3 protein: CASSPRGSTQETQYF

D gene: TRBD1
clone size: NA
V gene: TRBV5-1
J gene: TRBJ1-1
CDR3 DNA: TGCGCCAGCAGCCCAGGACAGGGGTTGGACACTGAAGCTTTCTTT
CDR3 protein: CASSPGQGLDTEAFF

D gene: TRBD1
clone size: NA
V gene: TRBV5-1
J gene: TRBJ2-1
CDR3 DNA: TGCGCCAGCAGCTTGGGGACAGGGGAATACAATGAGCAGTTCTTC
CDR3 protein: CASSLGTGEYNEQFF

D gene: NA
clone size: once
V gene: TRBV14
J gene: TRBJ1-1
CDR3 DNA: TGTGCCAGCAGCCAAGCGCAGGGCTGGAACACTGAAGCTTTCTTT
CDR3 protein: CASSQAQGWNTEAFF

D gene: TRBD1
clone size: NA
V gene: TRBV7-3
J gene: TRBJ2-1
CDR3 DNA: TGTGCCAGCAGTCAAGGACAGGGTCTTTACAATGAGCAGTTCTTC
CDR3 protein: CASSQGQGLYNEQFF

D gene: TRBD1
clone size: once
V gene: TRBV2
J gene: TRBJ2-7
CDR3 DNA: TGTGCCAGCAGTGAATTTTGGGACAGGTCCTACGAGCAGTACTTC
CDR3 protein: CASSEFWDRSYEQYF

D gene: TRBD1
clone size: NA
V gene: TRBV4-1
J gene: TRBJ1-6
CDR3 DNA: TGCGCCAGCAGCCAAGAGTTGGGCAGGGGGGCGAATTCACCCCTCCACTTT
CDR3 protein: CASSQELGRGANSPLHF

D gene: NA
clone size: NA
V gene: TRBV2
J gene: TRBJ2-1
CDR3 DNA: TGTGCCAGCAGTGAAGCGAGCGCCGCAAGTAACAATGAGCAGTTCTTC
CDR3 protein: CASSEASAASNNEQFF

D gene: NA
clone size: NA
V gene: TRBV2
J gene: TRBJ2-7
CDR3 DNA: TGTGCCAGCAGTGAAGGTGTGCAGGGGAAAAAGCAGTACTTC
CDR3 protein: CASSEGVQGKKQYF

D gene: NA
clone size: NA
V gene: TRBV5-4
J gene: TRBJ2-2
CDR3 DNA: TGTGCCAGCAGCTTCCCTTCGGGAGGGGGCGATAGAACCGGGGAGCTGTTTTTT
CDR3 protein: CASSFPSGGGDRTGELFF

D gene: TRBD1
clone size: NA
V gene: TRBV6-5
J gene: TRBJ1-4
CDR3 DNA: TGTGCCAGCGAGGGACAGGGGATTGAAAAACTGTTTTTT
CDR3 protein: CASEGQGIEKLFF

D gene: NA
clone size: NA
V gene: TRBV3-1/TRBV3-2
J gene: TRBJ2-3
CDR3 DNA: TGTGCCAGCAGCCAAGCGGTGCCAGATACGCAGTATTTT
CDR3 protein: CASSQAVPDTQYF

D gene: NA
clone size: NA
V gene: TRBV7-2
J gene: TRBJ1-5
CDR3 DNA: TGTGCCAGCAGCTCTAGTGGGCAGCCCCAGCATTTT
CDR3 protein: CASSSSGQPQHF

D gene: TRBD2
clone size: NA
V gene: TRBV7-9
J gene: TRBJ2-1
CDR3 DNA: TGTGCCAGCAGCTTGCGGCAGCGGGAGGACAATGAGCAGTTCTTC
CDR3 protein: CASSLRQREDNEQFF

D gene: NA
clone size: NA
V gene: TRBV9
J gene: TRBJ2-5
CDR3 DNA: TGTGCCAGCAGCGTAGGGGGGGAAGAGACCCAGTACTTC
CDR3 protein: CASSVGGEETQYF

D gene: NA
clone size: NA
V gene: TRBV13
J gene: TRBJ2-1
CDR3 DNA: TGTGCCAGCAGCTTAGCGGGGGCCTACAATGAGCAGTTCTTC
CDR3 protein: CASSLAGAYNEQFF

D gene: NA
clone size: NA
V gene: TRBV25-1
J gene: TRBJ2-7
CDR3 DNA: TGTGCCAGCAGTTTTGGGGGGAACTACGAGCAGTACTTC
CDR3 protein: CASSFGGNYEQYF

D gene: TRBD2
clone size: NA
V gene: TRBV29-1
J gene: TRBJ2-1
CDR3 DNA: TGCAGCGTTGGTCTAGCGGGAGGTATGGACGATGAGCAGTTCTTC
CDR3 protein: CSVGLAGGMDDEQFF

D gene: TRBD1
clone size: NA
V gene: TRBV7-7
J gene: TRBJ2-1
CDR3 DNA: TGTGCTAGCAGCTTAGGACAGGGGGCTCTGAATGAGCAGTTCTTC
CDR3 protein: CASSLGQGALNEQFF

D gene: NA
clone size: NA
V gene: TRBV5-6
J gene: TRBJ2-3
CDR3 DNA: TGTGCCAGCAGCTCAGCAGATACGCAGTATTTT
CDR3 protein: CASSSADTQYF

D gene: NA
clone size: NA
V gene: TRBV7-2
J gene: TRBJ1-3
CDR3 DNA: TGTGCCAGCAGCTACAGCCCGGGAGGCTCTGGAAACACCATATATTTT
CDR3 protein: CASSYSPGGSGNTIYF

D gene: NA
clone size: once
V gene: TRBV7-9
J gene: TRBJ1-1
CDR3 DNA: TGTGCCAGCAGCTACGCACCGAGCGTTAGCACTGAAGCTTTCTTT
CDR3 protein: CASSYAPSVSTEAFF

D gene: TRBD1
clone size: NA
V gene: TRBV5-1
J gene: TRBJ1-6
CDR3 DNA: TGCGCCAGCAGCCTCGACAGGGGAAATTCACCCCTCCACTTT
CDR3 protein: CASSLDRGNSPLHF

D gene: NA
clone size: NA
V gene: TRBV7-9
J gene: TRBJ1-4
CDR3 DNA: TGTGCCAGCAGCTCTGGGCGAGGGACAACTAATGAAAAACTGTTTTTT
CDR3 protein: CASSSGRGTTNEKLFF

D gene: NA
clone size: NA
V gene: TRBV6-5
J gene: TRBJ2-7
CDR3 DNA: TGTGCCACCAAACAGGGAGTGAGCTACGAGCAGTACTTC
CDR3 protein: CATKQGVSYEQYF

D gene: NA
clone size: NA
V gene: TRBV7-3
J gene: TRBJ2-6
CDR3 DNA: TGTGCCAGCAGCTTAATGGGCAGGGCTGGGGCCAACGTCCTGACTTTC
CDR3 protein: CASSLMGRAGANVLTF

D gene: NA
clone size: NA
V gene: TRBV28
J gene: TRBJ1-6
CDR3 DNA: TGTGCCAGCAGACCTAAACAGAGCGGGAATTCACCCCTCCACTTT
CDR3 protein: CASRPKQSGNSPLHF

D gene: TRBD1
clone size: NA
V gene: TRBV5-1
J gene: TRBJ2-7
CDR3 DNA: TGCGCCAGCAGCTTGGGAGAGGGGGCCGAAGACGAGCAGTACTTC
CDR3 protein: CASSLGEGAEDEQYF

D gene: TRBD1
clone size: NA
V gene: TRBV7-9
J gene: TRBJ2-5
CDR3 DNA: TGTGCCAGCAGCTTAGGGACAGGGGGCAAAGAGACCCAGTACTTC
CDR3 protein: CASSLGTGGKETQYF

D gene: NA
clone size: NA
V gene: TRBV12-3/TRBV12-4
J gene: TRBJ1-2
CDR3 DNA: TGTGCCAGCAGCCCCGGGGGGGACCGGGACGGCACCTTC
CDR3 protein: CASSPGGDRDGTF

D gene: TRBD1
clone size: NA
V gene: TRBV19
J gene: TRBJ2-7
CDR3 DNA: TGTGCCAGTAGCCCATGGGGACAGGGTTTCTACGAGCAGTACTTC
CDR3 protein: CASSPWGQGFYEQYF

D gene: NA
clone size: NA
V gene: TRBV27
J gene: TRBJ2-3
CDR3 DNA: TGTGCCAGCAGTTTACAGGTCTATACAGATACGCAGTATTTT
CDR3 protein: CASSLQVYTDTQYF

D gene: TRBD1
clone size: NA
V gene: TRBV7-8
J gene: TRBJ1-5
CDR3 DNA: TGTGCCAGCAGCTTACGGGACAGGGATTCGTATAGCAATCAGCCCCAGCATTTT
CDR3 protein: CASSLRDRDSYSNQPQHF

D gene: TRBD1
clone size: NA
V gene: TRBV28
J gene: TRBJ1-4
CDR3 DNA: TGTGCCATCCGTCCCGGGACAGGGGGGGGAAAACTGTTTTTT
CDR3 protein: CAIRPGTGGGKLFF

D gene: TRBD1
clone size: NA
V gene: TRBV14
J gene: TRBJ2-7
CDR3 DNA: TGTGCCAGCAGTCCCAGACAGGGGCACTTCTACGAGCAGTACTTC
CDR3 protein: CASSPRQGHFYEQYF

D gene: NA
clone size: NA
V gene: TRBV3-1/TRBV3-2
J gene: TRBJ2-3
CDR3 DNA: TGTGCCAGCAGCCAACCCACAGGGCTAGACACAGATACGCAGTATTTT
CDR3 protein: CASSQPTGLDTDTQYF

D gene: NA
clone size: NA
V gene: TRBV29-1
J gene: TRBJ2-5
CDR3 DNA: TGCAGCGTTCCTTGGGGGGGGCCTCAAGAGACCCAGTACTTC
CDR3 protein: CSVPWGGPQETQYF

D gene: NA
clone size: NA
V gene: TRBV15
J gene: TRBJ1-5
CDR3 DNA: TGTGCCACCAGCAGAGATTTACCAGGGCACAATCAGCCCCAGCATTTT
CDR3 protein: CATSRDLPGHNQPQHF

D gene: TRBD1
clone size: NA
V gene: TRBV24-1
J gene: TRBJ1-2
CDR3 DNA: TGTGCCACCAGTGATTCGCGACAGGGGGCATACTATGGCTACACCTTC
CDR3 protein: CATSDSRQGAYYGYTF

D gene: NA
clone size: few
V gene: TRBV29-1
J gene: TRBJ1-3
CDR3 DNA: TGCAGCGTTGAGGGGTTCGCAGGGGTCTCTGGAAACACCATATATTTT
CDR3 protein: CSVEGFAGVSGNTIYF

D gene: NA
clone size: few
V gene: TRBV29-1
J gene: TRBJ2-7
CDR3 DNA: TGCAGCGTTGAAGGGACAGGAGGAGGGGAGCAGTACTTC
CDR3 protein: CSVEGTGGGEQYF

D gene: NA
clone size: NA
V gene: TRBV15
J gene: TRBJ1-1
CDR3 DNA: TGTGCCACCAGGAGCGACCTGAACACTGAAGCTTTCTTT
CDR3 protein: CATRSDLNTEAFF

D gene: NA
clone size: NA
V gene: TRBV5-8
J gene: TRBJ2-7
CDR3 DNA: TGTGCCAGCAGCTTTCTGCGGGTCGAAGTTGACGAGCAGTACTTC
CDR3 protein: CASSFLRVEVDEQYF

D gene: NA
clone size: NA
V gene: TRBV5-6
J gene: TRBJ1-3
CDR3 DNA: TGTGCCAGCAGCCCGGGGGGGCCAGCTCGCTCTGGAAACACCATATATTTT
CDR3 protein: CASSPGGPARSGNTIYF

D gene: TRBD2
clone size: once
V gene: TRBV11-2
J gene: TRBJ2-7
CDR3 DNA: TGTGCCAGCAGCAAGGGAGGACTAGCGGGAGGCCTGATAGAGCAGTACTTC
CDR3 protein: CASSKGGLAGGLIEQYF

D gene: NA
clone size: NA
V gene: TRBV6-5
J gene: TRBJ1-2
CDR3 DNA: TGTGCCAGCAGTCCGGAGAATAACTATGGCTACACCTTC
CDR3 protein: CASSPENNYGYTF

D gene: TRBD1
clone size: NA
V gene: TRBV5-1
J gene: TRBJ1-4
CDR3 DNA: TGCGCCAGCAGCTCCGGACAGGCCGGGGAAAAACTGTTTTTT
CDR3 protein: CASSSGQAGEKLFF